This T cell receptor (beta chain) was profiled in a study of cytomegalovirus exposure and HLA in healthy donors. Primers for the PCR totalled 60 Vbeta and 13 Jbeta. The table came from immunoSEQ multiplex PCR; TCRdb's copy has only in-frame clones and leaves some out. Its table records tens of thousands of clones. This sequence originates from a man younger than 30 in good health and CMV-seropositive. The sequencing sample was made of PBMCs.

CDR3 in amino acids: CALRRDRGFHGYTF. The CDR3 coding sequence is TGTGCCCTACGCCGGGACAGGGGCTTTCATGGCTACACCTTC. The chain carries TRBV30 and TRBJ1-2, with 10 bases fitting TRBD1. The V and J ends lost 8 bases and 6 bases, in that order; junction bases with no gene match: 12. This CDR3 has 14 residues. The germline V gene has CDR1 GTSNPN and CDR2 SVGIG (reference sequence).